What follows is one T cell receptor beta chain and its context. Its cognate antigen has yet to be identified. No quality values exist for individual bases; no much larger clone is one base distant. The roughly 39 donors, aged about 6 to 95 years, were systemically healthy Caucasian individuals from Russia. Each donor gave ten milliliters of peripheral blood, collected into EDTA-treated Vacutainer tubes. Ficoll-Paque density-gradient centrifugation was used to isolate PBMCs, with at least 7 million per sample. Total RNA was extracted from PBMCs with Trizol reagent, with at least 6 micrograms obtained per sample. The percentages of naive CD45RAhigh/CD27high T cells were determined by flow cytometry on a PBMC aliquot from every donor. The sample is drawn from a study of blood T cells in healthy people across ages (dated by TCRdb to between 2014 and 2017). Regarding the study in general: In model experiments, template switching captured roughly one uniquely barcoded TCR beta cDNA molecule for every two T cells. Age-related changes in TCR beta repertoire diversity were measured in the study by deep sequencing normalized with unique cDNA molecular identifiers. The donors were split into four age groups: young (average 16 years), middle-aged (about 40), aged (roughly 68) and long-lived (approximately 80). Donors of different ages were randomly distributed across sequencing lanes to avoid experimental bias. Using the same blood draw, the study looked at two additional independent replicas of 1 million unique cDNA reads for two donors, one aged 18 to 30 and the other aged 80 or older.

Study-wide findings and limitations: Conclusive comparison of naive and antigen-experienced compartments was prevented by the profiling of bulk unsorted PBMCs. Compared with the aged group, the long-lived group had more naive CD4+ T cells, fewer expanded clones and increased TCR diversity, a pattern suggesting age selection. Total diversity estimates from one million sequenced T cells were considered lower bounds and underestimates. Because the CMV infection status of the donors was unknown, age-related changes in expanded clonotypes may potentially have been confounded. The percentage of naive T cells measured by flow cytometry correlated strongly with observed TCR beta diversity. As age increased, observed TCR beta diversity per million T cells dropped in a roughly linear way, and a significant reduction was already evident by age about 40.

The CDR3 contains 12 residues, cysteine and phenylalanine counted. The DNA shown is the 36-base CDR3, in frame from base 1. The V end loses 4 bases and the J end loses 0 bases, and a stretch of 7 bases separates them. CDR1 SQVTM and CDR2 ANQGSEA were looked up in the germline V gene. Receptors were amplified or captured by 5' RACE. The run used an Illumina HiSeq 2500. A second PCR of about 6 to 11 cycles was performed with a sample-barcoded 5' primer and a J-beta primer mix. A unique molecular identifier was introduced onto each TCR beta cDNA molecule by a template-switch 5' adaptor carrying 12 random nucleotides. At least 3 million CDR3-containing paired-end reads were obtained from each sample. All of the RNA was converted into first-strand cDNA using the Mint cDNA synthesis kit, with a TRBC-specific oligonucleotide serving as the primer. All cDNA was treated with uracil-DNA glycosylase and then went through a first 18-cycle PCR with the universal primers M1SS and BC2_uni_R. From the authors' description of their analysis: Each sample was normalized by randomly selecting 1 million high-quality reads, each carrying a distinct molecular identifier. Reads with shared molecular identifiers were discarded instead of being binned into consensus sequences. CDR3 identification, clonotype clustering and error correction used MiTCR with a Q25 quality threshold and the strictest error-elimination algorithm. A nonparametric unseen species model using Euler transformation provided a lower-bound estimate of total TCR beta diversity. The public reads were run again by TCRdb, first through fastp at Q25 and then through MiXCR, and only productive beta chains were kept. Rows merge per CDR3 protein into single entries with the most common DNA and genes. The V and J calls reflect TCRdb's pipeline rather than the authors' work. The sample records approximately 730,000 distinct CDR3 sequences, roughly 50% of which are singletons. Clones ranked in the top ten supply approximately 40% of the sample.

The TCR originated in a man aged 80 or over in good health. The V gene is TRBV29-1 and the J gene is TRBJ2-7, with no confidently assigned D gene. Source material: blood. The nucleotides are TGCAGCGTTGCCCTCAGCTCCTACGAGCAGTACTTC. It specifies CSVALSSYEQYF.